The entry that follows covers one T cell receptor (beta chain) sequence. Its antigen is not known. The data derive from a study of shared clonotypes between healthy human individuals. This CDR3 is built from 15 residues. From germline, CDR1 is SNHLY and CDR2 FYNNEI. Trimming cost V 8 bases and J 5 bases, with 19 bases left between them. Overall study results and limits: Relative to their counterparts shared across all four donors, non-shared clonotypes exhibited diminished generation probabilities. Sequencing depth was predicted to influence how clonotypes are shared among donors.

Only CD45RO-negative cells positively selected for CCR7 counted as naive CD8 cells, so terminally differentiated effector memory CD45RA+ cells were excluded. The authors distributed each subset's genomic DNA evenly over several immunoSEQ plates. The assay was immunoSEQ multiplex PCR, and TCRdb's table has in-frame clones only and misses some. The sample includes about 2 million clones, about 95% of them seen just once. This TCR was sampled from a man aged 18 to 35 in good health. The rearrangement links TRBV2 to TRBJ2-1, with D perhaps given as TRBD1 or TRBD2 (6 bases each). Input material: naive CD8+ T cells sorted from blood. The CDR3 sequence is CASRRVGGADNEQFF. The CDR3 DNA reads TGTGCCAGCCGAAGGGTGGGGGGCGCGGACAATGAGCAGTTCTTC.